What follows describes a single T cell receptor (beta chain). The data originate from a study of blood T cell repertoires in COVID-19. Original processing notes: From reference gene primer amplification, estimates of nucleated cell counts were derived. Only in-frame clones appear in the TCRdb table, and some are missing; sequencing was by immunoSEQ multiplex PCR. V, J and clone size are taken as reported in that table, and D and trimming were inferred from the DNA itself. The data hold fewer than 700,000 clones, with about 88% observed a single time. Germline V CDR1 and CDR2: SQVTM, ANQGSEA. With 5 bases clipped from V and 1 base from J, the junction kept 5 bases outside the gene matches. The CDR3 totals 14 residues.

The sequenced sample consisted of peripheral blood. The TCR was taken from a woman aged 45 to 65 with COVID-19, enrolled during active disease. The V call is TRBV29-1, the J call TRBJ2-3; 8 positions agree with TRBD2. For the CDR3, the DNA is TGCAGCGTTCCGGGACTAGAGGGCACAGATACGCAGTATTTT. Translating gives CSVPGLEGTDTQYF.